One and the same sample provided the 29 T cell receptor beta chains below, sequenced in a study of cytomegalovirus exposure and HLA in healthy donors. Sequencing was performed with immunoSEQ multiplex PCR; in TCRdb, only in-frame clones are kept and a portion is missing. The data contain some 130,000 clones, 75% to 90% of them seen just once; the ten biggest clones take up 1.2%. Sequencing input: PBMCs. The receptors stem from a woman between 18 and 29 years old in good health and CMV-seronegative.

The CDR3 DNA sequence: TGTGCCAGCAGCCAAAGGGGACAGGGGGCACTGGGCTACACCTTC. It translates to CASSQRGQGALGYTF. This sequence joins TRBV6-6 and TRBJ1-2, with 12 bases aligning to TRBD1. V shed 6 bases and J 8 bases; nucleotides not matched to a gene: 10. Germline CDR1 reads MNHNY; CDR2 reads SVGAGI (reference sequence). The CDR3 totals 15 residues.

This clone was seen only a few times. V and J are TRBV7-9 and TRBJ2-1, with D perhaps matching TRBD2 (5 bases). The germline V gene encodes CDR1 SEHNR and CDR2 FQNEAQ (reference sequence). The CDR3 covers 11 residues. V was cut by 5 bases and J by 15 bases, with 14 bases left in between. The DNA of the CDR3 is TGTGCCAGCAGCGGGAGTACTAGACCGTTCTTC. It yields the protein CASSGSTRPFF. The full variable domain, in which reference TRBV7-9 and TRBJ2-1 provide the parts outside the CDR3, is DTGVSQNPRHKITKRGQNVTFRCDPISEHNRLYWYRQTLGQGPEFLTYFQNEAQLEKSRLLSDRFSAERPKGSFSTLEIQRTEQGDSAMYLCASSGSTRPFFGPGTRLTVL.

The J gene is TRBJ2-3, the V gene TRBV6-5; a possible D gene is TRBD2 (6 bases). Between the trimmed V and J ends, which lost 6 bases and 3 bases, there was a span of 13 bases. The CDR3 is made up of 14 amino acids. Germline lookup yields CDR1 MNHEY and CDR2 SVGAGI. This CDR3 reads CASRSGGATDTQYF. As DNA, the CDR3 is TGTGCCAGCAGGTCAGGCGGGGCTACAGATACGCAGTATTTT.

V gene TRBV6-5 combines with J gene TRBJ1-2; possible D gene TRBD1, 6 bases. Trimming took 2 bases from V and 4 from J, leaving 17 bases between them. The germline gives CDR1 MNHEY, CDR2 SVGAGI. This CDR3 has 16 amino acids. This CDR3 is CASSYPRGGIGYGYTF. CDR3 in DNA: TGTGCCAGCAGTTACCCCAGGGGAGGGATCGGCTATGGCTACACCTTC.

This clone came up once. The chain couples TRBV6-6 to TRBJ1-1; D unresolved. CDR1 is MNHNY and CDR2 is SVGAGI in the germline V gene (reference sequence). The length of the CDR3 is 11 residues. V lost 5 bases, J lost 11 bases, and 12 bases lay in between. CDR3 sequence: CASSTDSGAFF. As DNA, the CDR3 is TGTGCCAGCAGTACCGATAGCGGCGCTTTCTTT.

The V and J genes are TRBV2 and TRBJ1-2; TRBD1 is a possible D gene (5 bases). V lost 5 bases to trimming and J lost 2 bases, with 9 bases between them. The germline V gene has CDR1 SNHLY and CDR2 FYNNEI. CDR3 size: 13 residues. The CDR3 sequence is CASSPRQNYGYTF. The CDR3 DNA sequence: TGTGCCAGCAGTCCCCGACAGAACTATGGCTACACCTTC.

The chain links TRBV27 to TRBJ2-7; the match to TRBD1 covers 7 bases. From germline, CDR1 is MNHEY and CDR2 SMNVEV (reference sequence). There are 13 residues in the CDR3. With V trimmed by 5 bases and J by 11 bases, 12 bases remained unmatched. The CDR3 spells CASSPGTANYEYF. CDR3 in DNA: TGTGCCAGCAGTCCCGGGACAGCGAATTATGAGTACTTC.

The V call is TRBV19, the J call TRBJ1-1, with D possibly matching TRBD1 (6 bases). Germline V gene data show CDR1 as LNHDA and CDR2 as SQIVND (reference sequence). This CDR3 contains 14 residues. V was shortened by 11 bases and J by 4 bases, with 20 bases between the two germline ends. CDR3 nucleotides: TGTGCCGCGAGTAGGGGGGGCTCCAGCACTGAAGCTTTCTTT. As protein: CAASRGGSSTEAFF. The whole variable domain, remainder taken from reference TRBV19 and TRBJ1-1, is DGGITQSPKYLFRKEGQNVTLSCEQNLNHDAMYWYRQDPGQGLRLIYYSQIVNDFQKGDIAEGYSVSREKKESFPLTVTSAQKNPTAFYLCAASRGGSSTEAFFGQGTRLTVV.

This clone was detected only once. The chain links TRBV2 to TRBJ1-1; 7 bases are shared with TRBD1. The CDR3 contains 13 residues. Germline V gives CDR1 SNHLY, CDR2 FYNNEI. V shed 4 bases, J shed 6 bases, and the junction held 5 bases outside the gene matches. The CDR3 spells CASSGTGAAEAFF. The CDR3 nucleotides are TGTGCCAGCAGTGGGACAGGAGCCGCTGAAGCTTTCTTT.

The CDR3 sequence: CASSLDRRPTYGYTF. Here the CDR3 DNA reads TGTGCCAGCAGTTTGGACAGGCGCCCCACCTATGGCTACACCTTC. This rearrangement joins TRBV6-5 to TRBJ1-2, with TRBD1 matching over 7 bases. CDR3 length equals 15 residues. Trimming cost V 4 bases and J 4 bases; bases outside gene matches: 9. CDR1 MNHEY and CDR2 SVGAGI come from the germline V gene.

The chain has TRBV7-9 and TRBJ1-1; D perhaps matches TRBD1 (6 bases). Trimming took off 5 bases at V and 4 bases at J, with 14 bases between the two ends. This CDR3 is 14 amino acids long. CDR1 SEHNR and CDR2 FQNEAQ come from the germline V gene (reference sequence). The CDR3 region is CASSPQTGSTEAFF. Here the CDR3 DNA reads TGTGCCAGCAGCCCGCAAACAGGGAGCACTGAAGCTTTCTTT.

The rearrangement uses TRBV5-6 and TRBJ1-1; D not resolved. The germline CDR1 and CDR2 sequences are SGHDT and YYEEEE. The CDR3 is 14 residues long. Trimming pared 2 bases from V and 5 bases from J, leaving 13 bases between. The CDR3 DNA follows: TGTGCCAGCAGCTTCGGGGATGTGTGGACTGAAGCTTTCTTT. Translating gives CASSFGDVWTEAFF.

The sample holds one count of this clone. The V and J genes are TRBV23-1 and TRBJ2-7, with 11 bases that match TRBD1. TRBV23-1 is sorted into the ORF group, with uncertain function. The CDR3 totals 17 residues. V lost 2 bases and J lost 5; bases outside the gene matches: 11. CDR3 loop: CASSQTLGGQGGNEQYF. The CDR3 coding sequence is TGCGCCAGCAGTCAAACCTTAGGGGGACAGGGGGGCAACGAGCAGTACTTC.

The chain recombines TRBV18 with TRBJ2-7; 7 bases align to TRBD2. Germline V gene data show CDR1 as KGHSH and CDR2 as LQKENI. The CDR3 length is 15 residues. The J segment lost 0 bases and the V segment lost 2 bases, leaving 4 bases of the junction unmatched. CDR3 amino acids: CASSPAGESSYEQYF. CDR3 nucleotides: TGTGCCAGCTCACCAGCGGGGGAAAGCTCCTACGAGCAGTACTTC.

This sequence joins TRBV6-1 and TRBJ1-5, with D unclear. This CDR3 has 14 residues. Between the trimmed V and J ends, which lost 4 bases and 9 bases, there was a span of 16 bases. The germline gives CDR1 MNHNS, CDR2 SASEGT. This chain's CDR3 is CASSVEKVLRPQHF. CDR3 coding DNA: TGTGCCAGCAGTGTGGAGAAGGTTCTACGGCCCCAGCATTTT.

In its sample, this clone was seen a few times. The chain has TRBV11-3 and TRBJ2-7; no reliable D call. The CDR3 is 12 residues long. V was shortened by 2 bases and J by 2 bases, with 4 bases between the two germline ends. Germline V gives CDR1 SGHNT, CDR2 YENEEA. For the CDR3, the DNA is TGTGCCAGCAGCTTACAAACCTACGAGCAGTACTTC. Its translation is CASSLQTYEQYF.

The chain employs TRBV2 and TRBJ2-5; D not resolved. The CDR3 has 16 amino acids. Germline assignment: CDR1 SNHLY and CDR2 FYNNEI. V gave up 1 base and J gave up 5 bases, with 17 bases separating them. The CDR3 spells CASSEGLAPSVETQYF. DNA of the CDR3: TGTGCCAGCAGTGAAGGACTTGCCCCCTCCGTGGAGACCCAGTACTTC.

The rearrangement uses TRBV5-1 and TRBJ1-6; D is perhaps TRBD1 (6 bases). This CDR3 spans 17 amino acids. V lost 4 bases to trimming and J lost 5 bases, with 19 bases between them. CDR1 SGHRS and CDR2 YFSETQ come from the germline V gene. The CDR3 DNA follows: TGCGCCAGCAGCACCCTACCACCGGGACAAAATAATTCACCCCTCCACTTT. It encodes CASSTLPPGQNNSPLHF. The full variable domain, with the rest looked up from reference TRBV5-1 and TRBJ1-6, is KAGVTQTPRYLIKTRGQQVTLSCSPISGHRSVSWYQQTPGQGLQFLFEYFSETQRNKGNFPGRFSGRQFSNSRSEMNVSTLELGDSALYLCASSTLPPGQNNSPLHFGNGTRLTVT.

This clone was counted once. The chain combines TRBV7-6 with TRBJ1-5; a possible D gene is TRBD1 (6 bases). Trimming removed 3 bases from V and 1 base from J, with 10 bases in between. Looked up from germline, CDR1 is SGHVS and CDR2 is FNYEAQ. This CDR3 comprises 15 residues. The CDR3 sequence: CASSLRGGSNQPQHF. The DNA of the CDR3 is TGTGCCAGCAGCTTGAGGGGGGGGAGCAATCAGCCCCAGCATTTT.

In the case of this clone: At one end the junction does not follow the germline gene, possibly because of a read error. This sequence joins TRBV29-1 and TRBJ1-3; perhaps TRBD1 as D (5 bases). Germline V CDR1 and CDR2: SQVTM, ANQGSEA. The CDR3 covers 13 residues. CDR3 sequence: CSVEVRAGDTIYF. CDR3 nucleotide sequence: TGCAGCGTTGAAGTCAGGGCTGGAGACACCATATATTTT.

The chain is built from TRBV9 and TRBJ1-2, with a weak D call TRBD1 (5 bases). Germline V gives CDR1 SGDLS, CDR2 YYNGEE. The V and J ends lost 3 bases and 4 bases respectively, with 10 bases between them. The CDR3 contains 13 residues. The CDR3 DNA reads TGTGCCAGCAGCGAGACAGTGGGCTATGGCTACACCTTC. This codes for CASSETVGYGYTF.

The CDR3 DNA reads TGTGCCAGCGGGCGGGCGGGGAACTACGAGCAGTACTTC. Translating gives CASGRAGNYEQYF. The V call is TRBV6-1, the J call TRBJ2-7; weak D call: TRBD2 (6 bases). CDR1 and CDR2 from the germline V gene are MNHNS and SASEGT. Trimming took off 8 bases at V and 3 bases at J, with 14 bases between the two ends. This CDR3 is built from 13 residues.

This chain joins TRBV11-2 and TRBJ1-3, with a possible D match to TRBD1 (5 bases). Germline V gene data show CDR1 as SGHAT and CDR2 as FQNNGV. This CDR3 is 15 amino acids long. Between the trimmed V and J ends, which lost 5 bases and 0 bases, there was a span of 11 bases. CDR3 in amino acids: CASSPTGDSGNTIYF. CDR3 bases: TGTGCCAGCAGCCCCACAGGAGACTCTGGAAACACCATATATTTT. Full variable domain (outside the CDR3, taken from reference TRBV11-2 and TRBJ1-3): EAGVAQSPRYKIIEKRQSVAFWCNPISGHATLYWYQQILGQGPKLLIQFQNNGVVDDSQLPKDRFSAERLKGVDSTLKIQPAKLEDSAVYLCASSPTGDSGNTIYFGEGSWLTVV.

J is TRBJ2-7 and V is TRBV12-2; TRBD1, the table's D call, was not compared with the DNA. TRBV12-2 is labeled a pseudogene. This CDR3 is 15 amino acids long. The CDR3: CASRNRDRRSYEQYF. As DNA, the CDR3 is TGTGCAAGTCGGAACCGGGACAGAAGATCCTACGAGCAGTACTTC.

The rearrangement links TRBV19 to TRBJ1-2; 7 bases line up with TRBD1. CDR3 size: 14 residues. The junction had 8 bases not matched to a gene; V was cut back by 6 bases and J by 4 bases. Germline CDR1 LNHDA, CDR2 SQIVND (reference sequence). DNA of the CDR3: TGTGCCAGTAGCCGACAGGGATCCGCCTATGGCTACACCTTC. Protein product: CASSRQGSAYGYTF.

CDR3: CASKWEGVVGTEAFF. Here the CDR3 DNA reads TGCGCCAGCAAATGGGAGGGGGTAGTCGGCACTGAAGCTTTCTTT. The rearrangement joins TRBV5-1 to TRBJ1-1; weak D call: TRBD1 (6 bases). The germline gives CDR1 SGHRS, CDR2 YFSETQ. V gave up 6 bases and J gave up 4 bases, with 19 bases separating them. The CDR3 sequence is 15 residues long. The whole variable domain, filled in from reference TRBV5-1 and TRBJ1-1, reads KAGVTQTPRYLIKTRGQQVTLSCSPISGHRSVSWYQQTPGQGLQFLFEYFSETQRNKGNFPGRFSGRQFSNSRSEMNVSTLELGDSALYLCASKWEGVVGTEAFFGQGTRLTVV.

The chain couples TRBV7-9 to TRBJ2-1; D might be TRBD1 (5 bases). Trimming shortened V by 5 bases and J by 3 bases, and 11 bases separated the two germline ends. Per the germline V gene, CDR1 is SEHNR and CDR2 is FQNEAQ (reference sequence). The CDR3 is 14 residues long. CDR3 in DNA: TGTGCCAGCAGCGGCAGGGTTTTCTACAATGAGCAGTTCTTC. Protein product: CASSGRVFYNEQFF.

This rearrangement joins TRBV25-1 to TRBJ2-7; D is perhaps TRBD2 (7 bases). This CDR3 spans 16 amino acids. V was trimmed by 4 bases and J by 4 bases, leaving 20 bases between them. The germline gives CDR1 MGHDK, CDR2 SYGVNS. CDR3 amino acids: CASSGAGGQGRYEQYF. The CDR3 DNA reads as TGTGCCAGCAGTGGGGCCGGGGGGCAGGGACGATACGAGCAGTACTTC.

This sequence joins TRBV5-1 and TRBJ2-3, with D maybe TRBD2 (6 bases). Trimming took off 3 bases at V and 2 bases at J, with 28 bases between the two ends. This CDR3 spans 20 amino acids. Germline V gene data show CDR1 as SGHRS and CDR2 as YFSETQ. CDR3 bases: TGCGCCAGCAGCTCCCCCGGACTAAGAGTGGCCCAACTGAACACAGATACGCAGTATTTT. Protein sequence: CASSSPGLRVAQLNTDTQYF. The entire variable domain, with the rest obtained from reference TRBV5-1 and TRBJ2-3, is as follows: KAGVTQTPRYLIKTRGQQVTLSCSPISGHRSVSWYQQTPGQGLQFLFEYFSETQRNKGNFPGRFSGRQFSNSRSEMNVSTLELGDSALYLCASSSPGLRVAQLNTDTQYFGPGTRLTVL.